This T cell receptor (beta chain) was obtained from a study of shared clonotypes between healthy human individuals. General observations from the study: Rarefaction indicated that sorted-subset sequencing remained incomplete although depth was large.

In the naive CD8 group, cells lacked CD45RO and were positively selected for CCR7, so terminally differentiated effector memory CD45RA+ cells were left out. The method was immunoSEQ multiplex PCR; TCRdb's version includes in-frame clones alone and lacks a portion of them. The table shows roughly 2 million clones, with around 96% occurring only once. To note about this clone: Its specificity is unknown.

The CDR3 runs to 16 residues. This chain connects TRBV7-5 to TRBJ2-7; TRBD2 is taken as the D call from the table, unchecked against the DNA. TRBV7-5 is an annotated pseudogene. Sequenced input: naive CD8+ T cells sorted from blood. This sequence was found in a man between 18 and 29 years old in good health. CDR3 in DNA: TGTGCCAGAAGCTGGGGGGGGCGAAGGGTGCCCTACGAGCAGTACTTC. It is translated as CARSWGGRRVPYEQYF.